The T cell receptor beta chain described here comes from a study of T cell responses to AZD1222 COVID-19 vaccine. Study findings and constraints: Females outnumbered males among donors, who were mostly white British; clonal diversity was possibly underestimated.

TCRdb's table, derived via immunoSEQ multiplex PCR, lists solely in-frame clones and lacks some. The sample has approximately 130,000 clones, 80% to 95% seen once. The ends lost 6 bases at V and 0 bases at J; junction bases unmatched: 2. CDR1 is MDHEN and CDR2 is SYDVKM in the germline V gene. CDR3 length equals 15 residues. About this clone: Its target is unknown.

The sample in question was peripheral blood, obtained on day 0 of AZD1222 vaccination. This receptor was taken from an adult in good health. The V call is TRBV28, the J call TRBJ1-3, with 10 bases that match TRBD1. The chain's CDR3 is CASRDRGNSGNTIYF. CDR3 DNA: TGTGCCAGCAGGGACAGGGGGAACTCTGGAAACACCATATATTTT.